The 7 T cell receptor beta chains listed next were all sequenced from one sample in a study of long-term antiretroviral therapy in people with HIV. Running of the v3.0 immunoSEQ assay took place at survey level. Using immunoSEQ multiplex PCR, the repertoire was profiled, and TCRdb retains in-frame clones only, with some absent. The sample holds about 17,000 clones, 75% to 85% seen once. The sample was unsorted PBMCs, taken at the start of antiretroviral therapy. The receptors were gathered from a man between 25 and 39 years old with HIV.

The chain recombines TRBV15 with TRBJ2-3, with a weak D call TRBD1 (5 bases). Between the trimmed V and J ends, which lost 4 bases and 0 bases, there was a span of 14 bases. This CDR3 is 16 amino acids long. Germline V gene lookup returns CDR1 LNHNV and CDR2 YYDKDF (reference sequence). The CDR3 region has the DNA TGTGCCACCAGCACGACAGTCATTTCTAGCACAGATACGCAGTATTTT. This sequence encodes CATSTTVISSTDTQYF.

The V gene is TRBV19, the J gene TRBJ1-1; no reliable D call. This CDR3 region has 15 residues. The germline gives CDR1 LNHDA, CDR2 SQIVND (reference sequence). The V end was cut by 4 bases, the J end by 1 base, with 13 bases between. CDR3 sequence reads: CASSNLGVKNTEAFF. As DNA, the CDR3 is TGTGCCAGTAGTAACCTTGGGGTTAAGAACACTGAAGCTTTCTTT.

The chain recombines TRBV10-3 with TRBJ2-7, with a possible D match to TRBD1 (6 bases). V gave up 2 bases and J gave up 4 bases, with 18 bases separating them. The CDR3 totals 16 residues. CDR1 and CDR2 from the germline V gene are ENHRY and SYGVKD. In DNA, the CDR3 is TGTGCCATCAGTGAGGGTAGTGGGGGCAGTCCATACGAGCAGTACTTC. Its translation: CAISEGSGGSPYEQYF.

This sequence joins TRBV4-2 and TRBJ2-7; TRBD1 matches at 7 bases. Germline CDR1 and CDR2: LGHNA and YNFKEQ. Losses at the gene ends were 3 bases for V and 3 bases for J; bases not matched to a gene: 14. The CDR3 sequence is 17 residues long. The CDR3 bases are TGTGCCAGCAGCCAGCAAGAGACCGGGACAGCCTTCTACGAGCAGTACTTC. Encoded protein: CASSQQETGTAFYEQYF.

This sequence joins TRBV5-4 and TRBJ1-4; TRBD1 agrees at 9 bases. Germline loops: CDR1 SGHNT, CDR2 YYREEE (reference sequence). This CDR3 spans 16 amino acids. V lost 4 bases, J lost 8 bases, and 12 bases stayed unmatched. The DNA of the CDR3 is TGTGCCAGCAGCCCCCCGGGACAGGGAAGGGGCGAAAAACTGTTTTTT. Its translation: CASSPPGQGRGEKLFF.

This sequence joins TRBV4-1 and TRBJ1-2; D not resolved. This CDR3 contains 14 residues. The germline V and J ends were trimmed by 2 bases and 7 bases, with 14 bases remaining between them. CDR1 is MGHRA and CDR2 is YSYEKL in the germline V gene. This CDR3 is CASSQYPRPGGYTF. CDR3 bases: TGCGCCAGCAGCCAATACCCGAGACCGGGTGGCTACACCTTC.

On this clone itself: A far larger clone lies a single base away; this is likely a read error. The chain has TRBV5-4 and TRBJ1-5; the D is unclear. Trimming cost V 4 bases and J 5 bases, with 16 bases left between them. Germline lookup yields CDR1 SGHNT and CDR2 YYREEE (reference sequence). There are 15 residues in the CDR3. The CDR3 DNA sequence: TGTGCCAGCAGCCAAGCAGCGAGCCACGATCAGCCCCAGCATTTT. Encoded protein: CASSQAASHDQPQHF.